The 25 T cell receptor beta chains below were found in one sample sequenced in a study of blood T cell repertoires in COVID-19. Assay: immunoSEQ multiplex PCR; the TCRdb copy retains only in-frame clones and omits some. This repertoire shows 200,000 to 300,000 clones, around nine tenths found once; its top ten account for about 5.2%. The material sequenced was peripheral blood. All receptors come from an older woman with COVID-19, enrolled during active disease.

V gene TRBV4-3 combines with J gene TRBJ2-7; 8 bases are shared with TRBD1. The CDR3 extends over 15 amino acids. Germline CDR1 LGHNA, CDR2 YSLEER. After removal of 3 bases from V and 0 bases from J, the junction contained 4 bases not matched to a gene. CDR3 bases: TGCGCCAGCAGCCACCGGACAGGGAGCTCCTACGAGCAGTACTTC. It specifies CASSHRTGSSYEQYF.

V and J are TRBV7-2 and TRBJ1-5; D is perhaps TRBD1 (5 bases). Germline V lookup: CDR1 SGHTA, CDR2 FQGNSA. Trimming took 2 bases from V and 4 from J, leaving 9 bases between them. The CDR3 is 14 residues long. The CDR3 here is CASSLSGGNQPQHF. The CDR3 nucleotides are TGTGCCAGCAGCTTAAGCGGGGGGAATCAGCCCCAGCATTTT. The variable domain in full, with the rest retrieved from reference TRBV7-2 and TRBJ1-5, is GAGVSQSPSNKVTEKGKDVELRCDPISGHTALYWYRQSLGQGLEFLIYFQGNSAPDKSGLPSDRFSAERTGGSVSTLTIQRTQQEDSAVYLCASSLSGGNQPQHFGDGTRLSIL.

The genes are TRBV6-5 and TRBJ1-1; D is possibly TRBD1 (6 bases). The CDR3 is made up of 12 amino acids. Trimming cost V 4 bases and J 8 bases, with 11 bases left between them. Germline CDR1 reads MNHEY; CDR2 reads SVGAGI. CDR3 nucleotides: TGTGCCAGCAGTTTTACAGGGACCGAAGCTTTCTTT. Amino acids: CASSFTGTEAFF.

The chain employs TRBV5-5 and TRBJ1-6; TRBD1 agrees at 8 bases. CDR1 and CDR2 (germline): SGHKS, YYEKEE (reference sequence). The CDR3 runs to 15 residues. With 4 bases clipped from V and 6 bases from J, the junction kept 6 bases outside the gene matches. Here the CDR3 reads CASSPRTGLNSPLHF. In nucleotides, the CDR3 is TGTGCCAGCAGCCCGCGGACAGGGCTTAATTCACCCCTCCACTTT.

The chain combines TRBV29-1 with TRBJ2-3; 7 bases are shared with TRBD1. The CDR3 spans 14 residues. The V gene end was trimmed by 2 bases and the J gene end by 5 bases; junction bases not matched to a gene: 7. Germline values: CDR1 SQVTM, CDR2 ANQGSEA. The CDR3 sequence: CSVETPTGKDTQYF. In nucleotides, the CDR3 is TGCAGCGTTGAAACGCCGACAGGGAAAGATACGCAGTATTTT.

This chain connects TRBV2 to TRBJ2-1, with TRBD1 matching 11 bases. V lost 1 base, J lost 10 bases, and 9 bases stayed unmatched. CDR3 length equals 16 residues. Germline-derived CDR1 and CDR2 are SNHLY and FYNNEI. This CDR3 is CASSEVEDRGLEEQFF. CDR3 bases: TGTGCCAGCAGTGAAGTGGAGGACAGGGGGCTGGAGGAGCAGTTCTTC.

The rearrangement links TRBV2 to TRBJ2-1; TRBD2 aligns across 8 bases. The germline V gene encodes CDR1 SNHLY and CDR2 FYNNEI. The CDR3 is 15 residues long. The junction had 10 bases not matched to a gene; V was cut back by 6 bases and J by 6 bases. This CDR3 reads CASRDEGTSPNEQFF. The CDR3 nucleotides read TGTGCCAGCAGGGACGAGGGGACTAGTCCCAATGAGCAGTTCTTC.

This sequence joins TRBV28 and TRBJ2-1, with 10 bases fitting TRBD2. J was trimmed by 5 bases and V by 5 bases; bases with no gene match: 12. Looked up from germline, CDR1 is MDHEN and CDR2 is SYDVKM. This CDR3 contains 17 residues. DNA of the CDR3: TGTGCCAGCAGTCCCTCCCTTGGGCTAGCGGGAGACAATGAGCAGTTCTTC. Its protein product is CASSPSLGLAGDNEQFF.

The chain links TRBV14 to TRBJ1-6, with a tentative D call TRBD1 (6 bases). Germline V lookup: CDR1 SGHDN, CDR2 FVKESK. This CDR3 contains 15 residues. V was trimmed by 2 bases and J by 8 bases, leaving 13 bases between them. CDR3 sequence (DNA): TGTGCCAGCAGCCAACAGGCAGGGGTAGATTCACCCCTCCACTTT. Translation: CASSQQAGVDSPLHF.

The chain combines TRBV7-2 with TRBJ1-1; D is ambiguous. The CDR3 runs 15 residues. Germline CDR1 is SGHTA and CDR2 is FQGNSA. Trimming stripped 4 bases from V and 4 bases from J, with 16 bases between. The CDR3 sequence is CASSYRGEGSTEAFF. CDR3 DNA: TGTGCCAGCAGCTACCGCGGGGAGGGAAGCACTGAAGCTTTCTTT.

The V call is TRBV5-1, the J call TRBJ2-1; 8 bases match TRBD2. The junction had 4 bases not matched to a gene; V was cut back by 1 base and J by 4 bases. Germline V CDR1 and CDR2: SGHRS, YFSETQ. This CDR3 is built from 15 residues. The CDR3, as DNA: TGCGCCAGCAGCTTGAGCCTAGCGGGTTACAATGAGCAGTTCTTC. Protein product: CASSLSLAGYNEQFF.

The gene calls are TRBV7-2 and TRBJ1-6; 10 positions agree with TRBD1. Trimming removed 5 bases from V and 10 bases from J; junction bases left unmatched: 8. This CDR3 is 15 amino acids long. The V gene's germline CDR1 is SGHTA and CDR2 FQGNSA. This CDR3 reads CASSRLDRGRSPLHF. The DNA for the CDR3 is TGTGCCAGCAGCCGTCTCGACAGGGGGCGGTCACCCCTCCACTTT. The variable domain in full, with the rest retrieved from reference TRBV7-2 and TRBJ1-6, is GAGVSQSPSNKVTEKGKDVELRCDPISGHTALYWYRQSLGQGLEFLIYFQGNSAPDKSGLPSDRFSAERTGGSVSTLTIQRTQQEDSAVYLCASSRLDRGRSPLHFGNGTRLTVT.

The chain recombines TRBV29-1 with TRBJ1-1; TRBD1 agrees at 8 bases. J lost 5 bases, V lost 2 bases, and 4 bases had no gene match. CDR1 and CDR2 (germline): SQVTM, ANQGSEA. The CDR3 runs 13 residues. CDR3 loop: CSVESRTGTEAFF. DNA of the CDR3: TGCAGCGTTGAATCCCGGACAGGGACTGAAGCTTTCTTT.

This rearrangement joins TRBV29-1 to TRBJ2-1, with D unresolved. Germline values: CDR1 SQVTM, CDR2 ANQGSEA. This CDR3 spans 11 amino acids. V lost 2 bases and J 4 bases, leaving 3 bases between the germline ends. The CDR3 DNA follows: TGCAGCGTTGAACTTTACAATGAGCAGTTCTTC. Translation gives CSVELYNEQFF.

This chain uses TRBV5-4 with TRBJ2-3; D possibly corresponds to TRBD1 (5 bases). V was trimmed by 0 bases and J by 2 bases, leaving 7 bases between them. CDR3 length: 14 amino acids. CDR1 and CDR2 from the germline V gene are SGHNT and YYREEE (reference sequence). In nucleotides, the CDR3 is TGTGCCAGCAGCTTGGCAGGGAACACAGATACGCAGTATTTT. Its protein product is CASSLAGNTDTQYF.

The rearrangement links TRBV19 to TRBJ2-1, with 7 bases identical to TRBD2. Germline V gives CDR1 LNHDA, CDR2 SQIVND (reference sequence). The junction had 13 bases not matched to a gene; V was cut back by 8 bases and J by 6 bases. The CDR3 covers 15 residues. This chain's CDR3 is CASADGGIRGNEQFF. DNA of the CDR3: TGTGCCAGTGCCGACGGGGGGATTAGAGGCAATGAGCAGTTCTTC.

The chain combines TRBV15 with TRBJ2-5; D is possibly TRBD1 (5 bases). Germline V gives CDR1 LNHNV, CDR2 YYDKDF (reference sequence). Trimming removed 2 bases from V and 0 bases from J, with 7 bases in between. CDR3 size: 14 residues. The CDR3 DNA sequence: TGTGCCACCAGCAGACGACAGTACCAAGAGACCCAGTACTTC. Translating gives CATSRRQYQETQYF.

This clone was counted between two and nine times. V is TRBV19 and J is TRBJ2-1; D gene ambiguous. The CDR3 sequence is 17 residues long. CDR1 is LNHDA, CDR2 SQIVND, per germline (reference sequence). V dropped 0 bases and J dropped 3 bases, with 15 bases sitting between them. The CDR3 sequence: CASSIDQAQRRYNEQFF. The CDR3 nucleotides are TGTGCCAGTAGTATAGATCAAGCCCAGCGACGCTACAATGAGCAGTTCTTC. Based on the CDR3 plus reference TRBV19 and TRBJ2-1, the full variable domain is DGGITQSPKYLFRKEGQNVTLSCEQNLNHDAMYWYRQDPGQGLRLIYYSQIVNDFQKGDIAEGYSVSREKKESFPLTVTSAQKNPTAFYLCASSIDQAQRRYNEQFFGPGTRLTVL.

The chain is built from TRBV30 and TRBJ2-7, with D tentatively TRBD2 (6 bases). Germline loops: CDR1 GTSNPN, CDR2 SVGIG (reference sequence). The CDR3 sequence is 12 residues long. V lost 3 bases to trimming and J lost 5 bases, with 11 bases between them. CDR3 in DNA: TGTGCCTGGAGCGCGGGACTGGACGAGCAGTACTTC. This codes for CAWSAGLDEQYF.

The chain uses TRBV19 and TRBJ1-6; D ambiguous. The V gene lost 7 bases and the J gene lost 5 bases, with 9 bases spanning the gap. This CDR3 is 13 amino acids long. Germline V lookup: CDR1 LNHDA, CDR2 SQIVND (reference sequence). The CDR3 reads CASKEVDNSPLHF. The CDR3 DNA reads as TGTGCCAGTAAGGAGGTGGATAATTCACCCCTCCACTTT. The variable domain in full, with the rest retrieved from reference TRBV19 and TRBJ1-6, is DGGITQSPKYLFRKEGQNVTLSCEQNLNHDAMYWYRQDPGQGLRLIYYSQIVNDFQKGDIAEGYSVSREKKESFPLTVTSAQKNPTAFYLCASKEVDNSPLHFGNGTRLTVT.

The V and J genes are TRBV20-1 and TRBJ2-1; 11 bases match TRBD2. The CDR3 length is 15 residues. Germline V gene data show CDR1 as DFQATT and CDR2 as SNEGSKA (reference sequence). The J segment lost 8 bases and the V segment lost 3 bases, leaving 9 bases of the junction unmatched. In DNA, the CDR3 is TGCAGTGCTAGTTATCTAGCGGGAGGCCGGGATGAGCAGTTCTTC. It is translated as CSASYLAGGRDEQFF.

CDR3 residues: CASSSFQFRQVRPYEQYF. In DNA form, the CDR3 reads TGTGCCAGTTCTTCATTTCAGTTTAGACAGGTGAGACCCTACGAGCAGTACTTC. The chain employs TRBV28 and TRBJ2-7; perhaps TRBD1 as D (6 bases). This CDR3 region has 18 residues. Germline loops: CDR1 MDHEN, CDR2 SYDVKM. The ends were cut back, 9 bases at V and 2 bases at J, with 29 bases in the middle.

There are a few counts of this clone. The chain carries TRBV15 and TRBJ1-5; D unresolved. The CDR3 sequence is 15 residues long. Germline CDR1 is LNHNV and CDR2 is YYDKDF (reference sequence). V dropped 0 bases and J dropped 5 bases, with 11 bases sitting between them. CDR3 DNA sequence: TGTGCCACCAGCAGAGAACCGGGAGGGTATCAGCCCCAGCATTTT. It translates to CATSREPGGYQPQHF.

This clone was seen more than once but under ten times. The CDR3 protein is CASSPAALAGGGEQFF. The CDR3 DNA sequence: TGTGCCAGCAGCCCGGCCGCACTAGCGGGAGGGGGTGAGCAGTTCTTC. The chain employs TRBV7-2 and TRBJ2-1, with TRBD2 matching over 13 bases. The CDR3 is 16 amino acids. Germline CDR1 SGHTA, CDR2 FQGNSA. V was clipped by 5 bases and J by 9 bases; unmatched bases: 10.

The chain couples TRBV30 to TRBJ2-2, with TRBD2 as a possible D gene (6 bases). With 0 bases removed from V and 8 bases from J, the gap between germline ends came to 13 bases. The CDR3 has 14 amino acids. Germline values: CDR1 GTSNPN, CDR2 SVGIG (reference sequence). This chain's CDR3 is CAWSVFGGAGELFF. CDR3 DNA sequence: TGTGCCTGGAGTGTTTTCGGGGGAGCAGGGGAGCTGTTTTTT.